These T cell receptor beta chains were read from a single sample in a study of blood T cells in healthy people across ages. TCRdb ran MiXCR on the 5' RACE reads and lists one entry per CDR3 protein. The table shows 850,000 or so distinct CDR3 sequences, with more than 25% occurring only once. Sequencing used blood. The receptor source for this set is a woman older than 75 in good health. Each CDR3 is given with its conserved first and last residue. Each record gives: CDR3 protein, CDR3 DNA, D gene, V gene, J gene, clone size. The D gene is left open where the match is weak. Where a row states a size, it is once, few, many or the class of an expanded clone; other rows omit it.

CASSSGTVSYEQYF	TGTGCCAGCAGCTCCGGGACGGTCTCCTACGAGCAGTACTTC	-	TRBV7-9	TRBJ2-7	many
CASSLGQMPNNEQFF	TGCGCCAGCAGCTTGGGGCAAATGCCCAACAATGAGCAGTTCTTC	-	TRBV5-1	TRBJ2-1	many
CASSLTFAPQGARAQYF	TGTGCCAGCAGCTTAACGTTTGCTCCCCAGGGGGCTAGGGCCCAGTACTTC	TRBD1	TRBV7-3	TRBJ2-5	-
CAWSRRVRETQYF	TGTGCCTGGAGTCGTAGGGTTCGGGAGACCCAGTACTTC	-	TRBV30	TRBJ2-5	-
CSASGQLMFSGANVLTF	TGCAGTGCCTCGGGACAGCTTATGTTCTCTGGGGCCAACGTCCTGACTTTC	TRBD1	TRBV20-1	TRBJ2-6	many
CSARTSSGGIGYTF	TGCAGTGCTCGCACTAGTAGCGGAGGGATCGGCTACACCTTC	-	TRBV20-1	TRBJ1-2	many
CASSLVVEGGYGYTF	TGTGCCAGCAGCTTAGTGGTGGAGGGAGGCTATGGCTACACCTTC	-	TRBV7-2	TRBJ1-2	few
CSASSPPGETQYF	TGCAGTGCTAGCAGCCCTCCGGGGGAGACCCAGTACTTC	-	TRBV20-1	TRBJ2-5	many
CACKGIGNTEAFF	TGTGCCTGTAAAGGTATTGGGAACACTGAAGCTTTCTTT	-	TRBV30	TRBJ1-1	-
CASSRADRARTGELFF	TGTGCCAGCAGTCGGGCCGACAGGGCTCGGACCGGGGAGCTGTTTTTT	TRBD1	TRBV7-6	TRBJ2-2	-
CASLETVAKNIQYF	TGTGCCAGCCTCGAGACCGTAGCCAAAAACATTCAGTACTTC	-	TRBV5-5	TRBJ2-4	many
CATQGSTIRLSYNEQFF	TGTGCCACCCAGGGGAGCACCATCAGACTCTCCTACAATGAGCAGTTCTTC	-	TRBV10-3	TRBJ2-1	many
CSASPPGRRETQYF	TGCAGTGCTAGCCCGCCGGGCCGCCGGGAGACCCAGTACTTC	-	TRBV20-1	TRBJ2-5	many
CASSLPQNTGELFF	TGTGCCAGCAGCTTACCACAAAACACCGGGGAGCTGTTTTTT	-	TRBV7-9	TRBJ2-2	-
CASSKHTVVGGVYGYTF	TGTGCCAGCAGCAAACATACAGTAGTCGGAGGTGTCTATGGCTACACCTTC	-	TRBV21-1	TRBJ1-2	-
CASSPRQGRSTDTQYF	TGTGCCAGCTCACCCCGACAGGGGCGAAGCACAGATACGCAGTATTTT	TRBD1	TRBV18	TRBJ2-3	many
CASSKTSGGAGSYNEQYF	TGCGCCAGCAGCAAGACTAGCGGGGGGGCCGGATCCTACAATGAGCAGTACTTC	TRBD2	TRBV5-1	TRBJ2-7	-
CASSPGQGLMNSPLHF	TGTGCCAGCAGCCCCGGACAGGGATTGATGAATTCACCCCTCCACTTT	TRBD1	TRBV12-3/TRBV12-4	TRBJ1-6	few
CATSGTELDRGANVLTF	TGTGCCACCAGCGGGACAGAGTTGGACCGTGGGGCCAACGTCCTGACTTTC	-	TRBV6-2/TRBV6-3	TRBJ2-6	many
CASSTRTGGSDYGYTF	TGTGCCAGTAGTACTCGGACAGGGGGCTCCGACTATGGCTACACCTTC	TRBD1	TRBV19	TRBJ1-2	many
CASSYSGTGLQETQFF	TGTGCCAGCAGTTACTCCGGGACAGGGCTGCAAGAGACCCAGTTCTTC	TRBD1	TRBV6-2/TRBV6-3	TRBJ2-1	-
CATKSGLPSGANVLTF	TGTGCCACCAAATCGGGACTACCCTCTGGGGCCAACGTCCTGACTTTC	TRBD2	TRBV6-6	TRBJ2-6	few
CASSYPGQGGSPLHF	TGTGCCAGCAGTTATCCGGGACAGGGAGGGTCACCCCTCCACTTT	TRBD1	TRBV6-5	TRBJ1-6	few
CASSPPGQGAGDTQYF	TGTGCCAGCTCACCACCGGGACAGGGGGCTGGAGATACGCAGTATTTT	TRBD1	TRBV18	TRBJ2-3	many
CASSVAPAGRNTEAFF	TGTGCCAGCAGCGTAGCCCCAGCAGGGAGGAACACTGAAGCTTTCTTT	-	TRBV9	TRBJ1-1	few
CASSLRGGTIGNTQYF	TGTGCCAGCAGTTTACGAGGGGGGACCATCGGAAATACGCAGTATTTT	-	TRBV27	TRBJ2-3	-
CASSQGDQPSNEQFF	TGTGCCAGCAGCCAAGGGGATCAGCCCTCCAATGAGCAGTTCTTC	-	TRBV4-2	TRBJ2-1	many
CASSASGSPNNEQVF	TGTGCCAGCAGCGCTAGCGGGAGCCCCAACAATGAGCAGGTCTTC	TRBD2	TRBV7-2	TRBJ2-1	-
CSAIRQGLENSPLHF	TGCAGTGCTATCCGACAGGGGTTAGAGAATTCACCCCTCCACTTT	TRBD1	TRBV20-1	TRBJ1-6	-
CASSRIPGAGTEAFF	TGTGCCAGCAGCCGAATCCCGGGGGCAGGCACTGAAGCTTTCTTT	-	TRBV5-6	TRBJ1-1	-
CASSRDTGEVQPQHF	TGTGCCAGCAGCCGGGATACAGGGGAGGTTCAGCCCCAGCATTTT	TRBD1	TRBV7-2	TRBJ1-5	many
CASSTALTGTDSPLHF	TGTGCCAGTAGTACGGCCCTTACAGGGACGGATTCACCCCTCCACTTT	-	TRBV19	TRBJ1-6	-
CASSSPSGGESPLHF	TGTGCCAGCAGTTCCCCGTCAGGGGGCGAGTCACCCCTCCACTTT	TRBD1	TRBV6-5	TRBJ1-6	-
CASSPPVYNSPLHF	TGTGCCAGCAGCCCACCGGTATATAATTCACCCCTCCACTTT	-	TRBV3-1	TRBJ1-6	-
CASSQDSGGAFEQFF	TGCGCCAGCAGCCAAGATAGCGGGGGGGCCTTTGAGCAGTTCTTC	TRBD2	TRBV4-3	TRBJ2-1	few
CASSQVAGGVLETQYF	TGTGCCAGCAGCCAAGTCGCAGGAGGGGTTTTAGAGACCCAGTACTTC	-	TRBV3-1	TRBJ2-5	many
CASSDATSFVYNEQYF	TGTGCCAGCAGTGACGCGACTAGTTTTGTTTACAATGAGCAGTACTTC	-	TRBV6-4	TRBJ2-7	few
CASSFSSGGFQETQYF	TGTGCCAGCAGTTTCTCTAGCGGGGGTTTTCAAGAGACCCAGTACTTC	TRBD2	TRBV11-3	TRBJ2-5	many
CASSLGVYQETQYF	TGTGCCAGCAGCTTAGGAGTATATCAAGAGACCCAGTACTTC	-	TRBV7-8	TRBJ2-5	once
CASRDYLTDTQYF	TGTGCCAGCAGGGACTATCTCACAGATACGCAGTATTTT	-	TRBV3-1	TRBJ2-3	many
CASSLGTGVETQYF	TGTGCCAGCAGCTTGGGGACAGGGGTGGAGACCCAGTACTTC	TRBD1	TRBV7-2	TRBJ2-5	many
CASSRDRAGGYTF	TGTGCCAGCAGCAGGGACAGGGCAGGCGGCTACACCTTC	TRBD1	TRBV14	TRBJ1-2	-
CASSPSGKGRNTEAFF	TGTGCCAGCAGCCCTAGTGGGAAGGGCCGGAACACTGAAGCTTTCTTT	-	TRBV7-2	TRBJ1-1	few